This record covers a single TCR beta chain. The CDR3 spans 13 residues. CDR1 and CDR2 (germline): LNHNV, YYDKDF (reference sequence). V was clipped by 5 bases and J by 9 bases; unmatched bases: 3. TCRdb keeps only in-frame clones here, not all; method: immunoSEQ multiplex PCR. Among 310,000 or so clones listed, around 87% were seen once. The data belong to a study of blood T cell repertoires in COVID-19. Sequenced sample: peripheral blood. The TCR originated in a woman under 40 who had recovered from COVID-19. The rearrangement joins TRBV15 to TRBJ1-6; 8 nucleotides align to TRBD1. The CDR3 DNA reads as TGTGCCACCAGCCGACAGGGGAGTTCACCCCTCCACTTT. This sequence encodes CATSRQGSSPLHF.